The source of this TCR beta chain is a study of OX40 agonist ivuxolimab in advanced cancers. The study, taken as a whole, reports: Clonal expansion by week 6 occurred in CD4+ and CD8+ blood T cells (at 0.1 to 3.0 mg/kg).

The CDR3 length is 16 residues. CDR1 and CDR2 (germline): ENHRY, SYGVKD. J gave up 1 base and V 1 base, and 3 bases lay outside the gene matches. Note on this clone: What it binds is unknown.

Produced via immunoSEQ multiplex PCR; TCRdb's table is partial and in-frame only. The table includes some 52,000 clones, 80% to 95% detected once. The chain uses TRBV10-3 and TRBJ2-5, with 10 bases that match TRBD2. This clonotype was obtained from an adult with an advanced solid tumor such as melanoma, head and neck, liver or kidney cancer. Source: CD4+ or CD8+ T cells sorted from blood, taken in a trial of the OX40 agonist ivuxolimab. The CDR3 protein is CAISEFGTSAQETQYF. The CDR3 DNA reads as TGTGCCATCAGTGAGTTCGGGACTAGCGCCCAAGAGACCCAGTACTTC.